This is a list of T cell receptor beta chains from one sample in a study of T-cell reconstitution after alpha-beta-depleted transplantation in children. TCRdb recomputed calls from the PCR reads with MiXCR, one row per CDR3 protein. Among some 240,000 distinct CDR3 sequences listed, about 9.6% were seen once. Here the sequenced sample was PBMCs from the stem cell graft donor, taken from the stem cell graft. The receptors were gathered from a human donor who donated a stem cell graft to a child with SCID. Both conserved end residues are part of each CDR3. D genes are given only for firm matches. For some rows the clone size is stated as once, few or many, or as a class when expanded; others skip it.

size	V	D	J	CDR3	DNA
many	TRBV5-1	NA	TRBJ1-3	CASSYIPTGGSGNTIYF	TGCGCCAGCAGTTACATCCCGACGGGAGGCTCTGGAAACACCATATATTTT
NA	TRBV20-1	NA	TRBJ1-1	CSSSGGALGTEAFF	TGCAGCTCGTCCGGCGGGGCCCTGGGGACTGAAGCTTTCTTT
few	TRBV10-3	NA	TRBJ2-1	CAISALRGSDEQFF	TGTGCCATCAGTGCATTGCGGGGTAGTGATGAGCAGTTCTTC
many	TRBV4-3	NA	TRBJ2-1	CASSQFQAASAFSYNEQFF	TGCGCCAGCAGCCAATTCCAAGCGGCTAGCGCCTTCTCCTACAATGAGCAGTTCTTC
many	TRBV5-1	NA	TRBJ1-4	CASSFDGQEKLFF	TGCGCCAGCAGCTTTGACGGACAGGAAAAACTGTTTTTT
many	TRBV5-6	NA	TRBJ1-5	CASSLGPGEQPQHF	TGTGCCAGCAGCTTAGGCCCAGGGGAACAGCCCCAGCATTTT
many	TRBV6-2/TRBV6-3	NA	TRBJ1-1	CASSYFDSSEAFF	TGTGCCAGCAGTTACTTCGACTCCTCAGAAGCTTTCTTT
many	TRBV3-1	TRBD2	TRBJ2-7	CASSSTSGGAVQQYF	TGTGCCAGCAGCTCTACTAGCGGGGGGGCCGTGCAGCAGTACTTC
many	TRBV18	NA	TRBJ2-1	CASSPGAGPSNEQFF	TGTGCCAGCTCACCAGGGGCAGGCCCCTCCAATGAGCAGTTCTTC
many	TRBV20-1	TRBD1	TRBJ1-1	CSATGQGTEAEAFF	TGCAGTGCTACCGGACAGGGAACGGAGGCTGAAGCTTTCTTT
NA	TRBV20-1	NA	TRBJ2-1	CSAAIPSGDTSYNEQFF	TGCAGTGCTGCTATCCCCTCAGGAGACACATCCTACAATGAGCAGTTCTTC
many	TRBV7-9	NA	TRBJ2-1	CASSLTYEQFF	TGTGCCAGCAGCTTGACGTATGAGCAGTTCTTC
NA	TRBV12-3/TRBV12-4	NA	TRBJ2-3	CASSLQGTQYF	TGTGCCAGCAGTTTGCAGGGGACGCAGTATTTT
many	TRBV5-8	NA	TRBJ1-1	CATQRRERRTEAFF	TGTGCCACCCAACGGAGGGAACGGAGGACTGAAGCTTTCTTT
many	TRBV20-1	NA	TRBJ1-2	CSARGRGDGYTF	TGCAGTGCTAGAGGGAGGGGTGATGGCTACACCTTC
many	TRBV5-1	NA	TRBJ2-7	CASSLQGFGFEQYF	TGCGCCAGCAGCCTACAGGGATTTGGCTTCGAGCAGTACTTC
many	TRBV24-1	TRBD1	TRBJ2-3	CATSDPTGVDTQYF	TGTGCCACCAGTGACCCGACAGGGGTAGATACGCAGTATTTT
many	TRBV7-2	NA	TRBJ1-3	CASSHFGLLTVGSGNTIYF	TGTGCCAGCAGTCATTTCGGGCTCTTAACTGTGGGCTCTGGAAACACCATATATTTT
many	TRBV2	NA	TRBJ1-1	CASSENPGCPTEAFF	TGTGCCAGCAGTGAAAACCCAGGGTGCCCCACTGAAGCTTTCTTT
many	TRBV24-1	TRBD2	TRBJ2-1	CATSSGGDPYNEQFF	TGTGCCACCAGTAGCGGGGGGGATCCCTACAATGAGCAGTTCTTC
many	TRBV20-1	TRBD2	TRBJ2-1	CSANSGSYNEQFF	TGCAGTGCTAATAGCGGGTCTTACAATGAGCAGTTCTTC
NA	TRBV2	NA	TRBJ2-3	CARDYPRTDTQYF	TGTGCCAGAGACTACCCTCGCACAGATACGCAGTATTTT
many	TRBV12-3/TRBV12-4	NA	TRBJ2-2	CASSLRGGLGGELFF	TGTGCCAGCAGTTTGAGGGGGGGCCTCGGCGGGGAGCTGTTTTTT
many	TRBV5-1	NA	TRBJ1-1	CASSLARVGDTEAFF	TGCGCCAGCAGCTTGGCGAGGGTAGGGGACACTGAAGCTTTCTTT
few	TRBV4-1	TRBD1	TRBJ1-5	CASSPTGQKGQPQHF	TGCGCCAGCAGCCCCACGGGACAGAAGGGTCAGCCCCAGCATTTT
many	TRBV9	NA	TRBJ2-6	CASSVALGANVLTF	TGTGCCAGCAGCGTCGCCTTGGGGGCCAACGTCCTGACTTTC
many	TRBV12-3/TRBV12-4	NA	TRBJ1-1	CASSLAGRVRAEAFF	TGTGCCAGCAGTTTAGCCGGCCGCGTTAGGGCTGAAGCTTTCTTT
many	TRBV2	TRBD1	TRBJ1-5	CASRRTGAQDQPQHF	TGTGCCAGCAGGCGGACAGGGGCGCAGGATCAGCCCCAGCATTTT
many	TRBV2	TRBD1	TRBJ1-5	CASRTFGQGNQPQHF	TGTGCCAGCAGGACCTTCGGACAGGGGAATCAGCCCCAGCATTTT
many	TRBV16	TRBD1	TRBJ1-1	CATKGDSMNTEAFF	TGTGCCACCAAAGGGGACAGCATGAACACTGAAGCTTTCTTT
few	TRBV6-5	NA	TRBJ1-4	CASSYYGRANEKLFF	TGTGCCAGCAGTTACTACGGCAGGGCCAATGAAAAACTGTTTTTT
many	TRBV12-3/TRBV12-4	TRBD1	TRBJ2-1	CASSPNRQGRNEQFF	TGTGCCAGCAGTCCGAACCGACAGGGGAGGAATGAGCAGTTCTTC
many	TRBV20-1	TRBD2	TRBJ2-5	CSASTGLAGGKTQYF	TGCAGTGCTAGTACGGGACTAGCGGGGGGGAAGACCCAGTACTTC
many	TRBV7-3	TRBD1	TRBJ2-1	CASSATGTGLNEQFF	TGTGCCAGCAGCGCGACCGGGACAGGTCTCAATGAGCAGTTCTTC
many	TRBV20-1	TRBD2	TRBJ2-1	CSVPGLSRLGYNEQFF	TGCAGTGTTCCGGGACTATCGAGGCTTGGATACAATGAGCAGTTCTTC
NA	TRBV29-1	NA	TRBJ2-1	CSVTGFYNEQFF	TGCAGCGTTACCGGGTTTTACAATGAGCAGTTCTTC
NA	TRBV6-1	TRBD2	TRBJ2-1	CASRNSGGAVNEQFF	TGTGCCAGCAGGAATAGCGGGGGGGCCGTCAATGAGCAGTTCTTC
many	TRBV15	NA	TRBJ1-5	CATSRDRSQPQHF	TGTGCCACCAGCAGAGATCGGAGCCAGCCCCAGCATTTT
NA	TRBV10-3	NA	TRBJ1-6	CAITREGRNNSPLHF	TGTGCCATCACTAGAGAGGGGAGGAATAATTCACCCCTCCACTTT
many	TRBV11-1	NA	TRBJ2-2	CASSPGVVPGELFF	TGTGCCAGCAGCCCAGGAGTGGTCCCCGGGGAGCTGTTTTTT